This paragraph covers one T cell receptor beta chain sequence. Its antigen is currently not known. The sample belongs to a study of monozygotic twins with inflammatory bowel disease (dated by TCRdb to about 2019). About the full investigation: A total of approximately 28 monozygotic twin pairs were included in the full study, comprising nine German pairs (four IBD-concordant, five IBD-discordant) and 19 IBD-discordant Danish pairs. Within discordant pairs, disease-associated traits were sought mainly by comparing IBD patients with their genetically identical healthy co-twins. Each individual had, on average, about 151 000 unique TCRalpha sequences and 181 000 unique TCRbeta sequences available for analysis. Results and caveats for the whole study, not just this receptor: No single strong signal or clonotype linked to IBD turned up in the results, so the idea that one exists was not supported. Compared with healthy twins, IBD patients had fewer clonotypes in common with other individuals, a difference most pronounced in patients showing signs of disease activity. Because patients received different immunosuppressive treatments, the repertoires may have picked up extra background noise and variability between individuals. Distinction between different T cell subtypes could not be achieved in the analysis. Repertoire similarity did not differ between concordant and discordant twins, which could be due to limited statistical power. A decrease in TCRbeta repertoire diversity, as measured by inverse Simpson index, was observed in IBD patients compared with their healthy co-twins.

Libraries were prepared through 5' RACE. Each TCR library was prepared from about 3.5 ug of total RNA. cDNA was synthesized with SMARTScribe reverse transcriptase in eight separate reactions per sample. During cDNA synthesis, template switching was used to introduce unique molecular identifiers that contained a 6-nucleotide sample barcode. TCRalpha and TCRbeta cDNA was amplified by two nested PCRs of around 16 and 10 cycles, with bead purification after each PCR. Before amplification, the cDNA was treated with uracil DNA-glycosylase and purified using the QIAquick PCR purification kit. In the second PCR, Illumina TruSeq-compatible adapters and sample-specific barcodes were added. Library quality and concentration were checked on TapeStation and Qubit, and libraries were pooled at approximately 5 ng each. The pooled libraries were sequenced with 2 x 100 bp reads and custom sequencing primers on an Illumina HiSeq2500 single-index Rapid Run. In the original analysis: UMI-based consensus assembly with MiGEC version 1.2.6 was used to correct PCR and sequencing errors. V(D)J alignment, clonotype assembly and CDR3 extraction were performed with MiXCR version 2.1.1. To normalise gene usage, clonotype sharing and MAIT/NKT TCR abundance, the top 1000, 10 000 and 20 000 clonotypes in each sample were analysed. After downsampling to 27 000 UMIs, diversity was calculated as the inverse Simpson index using the vegan R package. Paired Mann-Whitney U tests were applied to discordant twin pairs, with Benjamini-Hochberg correction for multiple testing. TCRdb reprocessed the reads into one record per CDR3 protein sequence, lacking DNA. The V and J calls, along with clone size, are taken from TCRdb and not from the paper's own processing. The sample's table covers about 450,000 distinct CDR3 sequences. The ten largest clones add up to about 2.6% of the sample.

From each donor, an approximately 2.3 ml peripheral blood sample was drawn into PAXgene tubes and stored at -80 degrees C. Total RNA was isolated from whole blood with the PAXgene blood miRNA kit on an automated QIAcube, without T cell sorting. Peripheral blood from monozygotic twin pairs who were concordant or discordant for inflammatory bowel disease underwent deep TCRalpha and TCRbeta repertoire profiling using unique molecular barcoding. Smoking habits were recorded for all twin pairs, with individuals classified as current, former or never smokers. Its CDR3 holds 17 amino acids, cysteine through phenylalanine. DNA for this receptor is not on file. CDR1 is given as MNHEY and CDR2 as SVGAGI, both from the germline V gene.

This sequence originates from a human donor with ulcerative colitis or Crohn's disease, or a healthy co-twin of an affected twin (not recorded which). Sequencing used blood. Recombination linked TRBV6-5 to TRBJ2-1; absent DNA, TCRdb's TRBD2 call cannot be checked. The CDR3: CASSYTKLSGGSNEQFF.